The next 10 T cell receptor beta chains were all read from a single sample in a study of cytomegalovirus exposure and HLA in healthy donors. Researchers ran the PCR with 60 Vbeta and 13 Jbeta primers. The protocol was immunoSEQ multiplex PCR, while the TCRdb copy is restricted to in-frame clones and leaves out a portion. The table lists under 140,000 clones, around 78% of them singletons, with roughly 1.2% in the top ten. Sequencing was performed on PBMCs. The receptors stem from a woman aged 30 to 39 in good health and CMV-seronegative.

The gene calls are TRBV29-1 and TRBJ1-1; a possible D gene is TRBD1 (5 bases). Germline CDR1 is SQVTM and CDR2 is ANQGSEA. The CDR3 is made up of 13 amino acids. Deletions cut 7 bases from V and 5 bases from J, with 17 bases between. The CDR3 sequence: CSAPGRGGTEAFF. The CDR3 nucleotides are TGCAGCGCCCCCGGGAGGGGAGGGACTGAAGCTTTCTTT.

The chain is built from TRBV4-1 and TRBJ2-3; 10 nucleotides align to TRBD2. The germline CDR1 and CDR2 sequences are MGHRA and YSYEKL. The CDR3 is made up of 21 amino acids. The junction had 15 bases not matched to a gene; V was cut back by 0 bases and J by 0 bases. Here the CDR3 reads CASSQERSRASGRASTDTQYF. The CDR3 DNA follows: TGCGCCAGCAGCCAAGAACGGTCTAGAGCTAGCGGGAGAGCTAGCACAGATACGCAGTATTTT.

The CDR3 DNA reads TGTGCCAGCAGAGGGAGCGGGGTCTACGAGCAGTACTTC. Translated: CASRGSGVYEQYF. The rearrangement joins TRBV6-5 to TRBJ2-7; 7 bases agree with TRBD2. J gave up 3 bases and V 6 bases, and 5 bases lay outside the gene matches. The CDR3 consists of 13 residues. CDR1 and CDR2 from the germline V gene are MNHEY and SVGAGI.

This chain joins TRBV29-1 and TRBJ1-2, with 7 bases lining up with TRBD1. Germline V gene data show CDR1 as SQVTM and CDR2 as ANQGSEA. The V segment lost 7 bases and the J segment 8 bases; nucleotides outside the gene matches: 7. The CDR3 sequence is 11 residues long. CDR3 in DNA: TGCAGCGCCGACAGGGTGGGAGGCTACACCTTC. It is translated as CSADRVGGYTF.

For this clone: No conserved phenylalanine or tryptophan ends this CDR3, so it is likely a read error. The CDR3 protein is CATSTVTDNYGYTL. For the CDR3, the DNA is TGTGCCACCAGCACAGTAACGGATAACTATGGCTACACCCTC. V usage is TRBV15 and J usage is TRBJ1-2, with no clear D. The CDR3 contains 14 residues. The V end lost 4 bases, the J end lost 1 base, and 10 bases lay between the germline ends. The V gene's germline CDR1 is LNHNV and CDR2 YYDKDF (reference sequence).

The chain employs TRBV2 and TRBJ2-7; tentative D call: TRBD2 (5 bases). The CDR3 extends over 15 amino acids. V lost 3 bases and J lost 2, with 14 bases in between. Germline CDR1 SNHLY, CDR2 FYNNEI. CDR3 DNA sequence: TGTGCCAGCAGTGATTCTCGAGGGATACCCTACGAGCAGTACTTC. It specifies CASSDSRGIPYEQYF.

This sequence joins TRBV7-2 and TRBJ2-1; TRBD1 is a possible D gene (6 bases). Trimming left V 5 bases short and J 4 bases short, with 9 bases between. The CDR3 spans 13 residues. Per the germline V gene, CDR1 is SGHTA and CDR2 is FQGNSA. CDR3 sequence reads: CASSLGQYNEQFF. The CDR3 DNA is TGTGCCAGCAGCCTGGGACAATACAATGAGCAGTTCTTC.

V usage is TRBV4-2 and J usage is TRBJ2-3, with D perhaps TRBD2 (6 bases). Germline CDR1 is LGHNA and CDR2 is YNFKEQ. This CDR3 region has 16 residues. V was shortened by 1 base and J by 0 bases, with 11 bases between the two germline ends. The DNA for the CDR3 is TGTGCCAGCAGCCAAGCCCCTAGCGTTAGCACAGATACGCAGTATTTT. Encoded protein: CASSQAPSVSTDTQYF.

This chain joins TRBV6-5 and TRBJ2-7; tentatively, D is TRBD2 (6 bases). The CDR3 spans 14 residues. CDR1 and CDR2 from the germline V gene are MNHEY and SVGAGI. V was trimmed by 4 bases and J by 0 bases, leaving 10 bases between them. The CDR3 sequence is CASSSGVYSYEQYF. The CDR3 nucleotides read TGTGCCAGCAGTTCGGGGGTATACTCCTACGAGCAGTACTTC.

V gene TRBV20-1 combines with J gene TRBJ2-7; no reliable D call. The CDR3 is 11 residues long. Germline-derived CDR1 and CDR2 are DFQATT and SNEGSKA (reference sequence). V dropped 0 bases and J dropped 6 bases, with 6 bases sitting between them. The CDR3 is CSARDFLEQYF. Here the CDR3 DNA reads TGCAGTGCTAGAGATTTTCTCGAGCAGTACTTC.